The entry below describes one TCR beta chain. The antigen remains unidentified. This specimen comes from a study of graft-versus-host responses after intestinal transplantation. The overall study: Transplant recipients had multivisceral, liver-intestinal, or isolated intestinal grafts.

The repertoire was sequenced with immunoSEQ multiplex PCR; TCRdb's copy has only in-frame clones and lacks some. The table lists fewer than 150,000 clones, about 92% of them singletons. Study findings and constraints: After transplant, early declines in HvG clones were associated with peak levels of circulating GvH clones.

V lost 5 bases and J lost 8, with 21 bases in between. In germline, CDR1 is LNHDA, CDR2 SQIVND (reference sequence). The CDR3 is made up of 15 amino acids. This specimen was unstimulated CD4+ T cells sorted from spleen or lymph node cells, taken before intestinal transplant. The chain has TRBV19 and TRBJ1-2; tentatively, D is TRBD1 (6 bases). This sequence was found in a human donor who received an intestinal transplant. The CDR3 DNA reads as TGTGCCAGTAGTCCAAGGACAGACCCTAGAGGGGGCTACACCTTC. Residues: CASSPRTDPRGGYTF.